Below are 30 T cell receptor beta chains sequenced from a single sample in a study of graft-versus-host responses after intestinal transplantation. Data came from immunoSEQ multiplex PCR; TCRdb stores just in-frame clones and leaves some out. The profile shows around 20,000 clones, roughly four fifths of them singletons. The sequences come from PBMCs, collected 14 days after transplant. The receptors originated from a human patient who received an intestinal transplant, so some T cells may come from the graft donor.

This clone was counted only a few times. The V and J genes are TRBV18 and TRBJ2-7; D not certain. CDR1 KGHSH and CDR2 LQKENI come from the germline V gene. V was trimmed by 2 bases and J by 7 bases, leaving 15 bases between them. The CDR3 loop spans 14 amino acids. The CDR3 coding sequence is TGTGCCAGCTCACCAAACGTGGGGATGGGGGAGCAGTACTTC. Its translation is CASSPNVGMGEQYF.

The genes are TRBV10-3 and TRBJ1-2; no clear D gene. The germline V and J ends were trimmed by 3 bases and 4 bases, with 12 bases remaining between them. CDR3 size: 14 residues. Germline V gives CDR1 ENHRY, CDR2 SYGVKD. The CDR3 loop reads CAISDRRQIYGYTF. For the CDR3, the DNA is TGTGCCATCAGTGACCGGCGGCAAATCTATGGCTACACCTTC.

The rearrangement joins TRBV5-1 to TRBJ2-2, with D uncertain. Trimming took 0 bases from V and 5 from J, leaving 8 bases between them. The CDR3 sequence is 14 residues long. CDR1 is SGHRS and CDR2 is YFSETQ in the germline V gene. The DNA of the CDR3 is TGCGCCAGCAGCTTGGATGGGGAAACCGGGGAGCTGTTTTTT. It specifies CASSLDGETGELFF.

The V call is TRBV11-1, the J call TRBJ1-1; 7 nucleotides line up with TRBD1. The J segment lost 2 bases and the V segment lost 6 bases, leaving 6 bases of the junction unmatched. Germline V gives CDR1 SGHAT, CDR2 FQDESV (reference sequence). This CDR3 has 14 amino acids. The DNA for the CDR3 is TGTGCCAGCAGTTTCGGGACAGAAAACACTGAAGCTTTCTTT. It codes for CASSFGTENTEAFF.

The genes are TRBV4-1 and TRBJ2-7; D may be TRBD2 (6 bases). V shed 0 bases and J shed 3 bases, with 18 bases lying between them. The CDR3 totals 17 residues. Germline V lookup: CDR1 MGHRA, CDR2 YSYEKL. In DNA form, the CDR3 reads TGCGCCAGCAGCCAAGATCTCCCAGGTGGGGGGTTCTACGAGCAGTACTTC. It encodes CASSQDLPGGGFYEQYF.

The V gene is TRBV12-5, the J gene TRBJ1-6; 8 positions agree with TRBD1. The length of the CDR3 is 20 residues. V lost 0 bases to trimming and J lost 4 bases; unmatched junction nucleotides: 14. Germline CDR1 LGHNT, CDR2 FRNRAP. The CDR3 DNA follows: TGTGCTAGTGGTTTGGTATCTCCCGACAGGGGTAGGAGTTATAATTCACCCCTCCACTTT. Protein: CASGLVSPDRGRSYNSPLHF.

This clone was observed once. This sequence joins TRBV18 and TRBJ2-5, with TRBD2 matching 10 bases. The better agreement between TRBJ2-7 and the DNA end casts doubt on the J call. The CDR3 has 15 residues. CDR1 and CDR2 (germline): KGHSH, LQKENI. The CDR3 coding sequence is TGTGCCAGCTCACCCGGACTAGCGGCCTCCTACGAGCAGTACTTC. Protein product: CASSPGLAASYEQYF.

CDR3 bases: TGTGCCAGCAGCGTAGAATGGGAGGACTACCAAATCACAGATACGCAGTATTTT. Residues: CASSVEWEDYQITDTQYF. The chain combines TRBV9 with TRBJ2-3; weak D call: TRBD2 (6 bases). V was clipped by 0 bases and J by 2 bases, with 19 bases between them. Germline V gives CDR1 SGDLS, CDR2 YYNGEE. CDR3 length equals 18 residues.

The chain joins TRBV27 to TRBJ1-6; a possible D gene is TRBD1 (6 bases). CDR1 is MNHEY, CDR2 SMNVEV, per germline (reference sequence). Trimming took off 6 bases at V and 14 bases at J, with 17 bases between the two ends. CDR3 size: 13 residues. In nucleotides, the CDR3 is TGTGCCAGCAGCTTACAGGGCGCCAATTCCCTCCACTTT. The encoded protein is CASSLQGANSLHF.

V usage is TRBV6-6 and J usage is TRBJ1-6; D remains unclear. Germline CDR1 and CDR2: MNHNY and SVGAGI (reference sequence). Trimming cost V 2 bases and J 8 bases, with 10 bases left between them. The CDR3 contains 14 residues. This chain's CDR3 is CASSYARMDSPLHF. The CDR3 bases are TGTGCCAGCAGTTACGCGAGGATGGATTCACCCCTCCACTTT.

The CDR3: CASSSIPVGALDQPQHF. CDR3 in DNA: TGTGCCAGCAGCTCGATACCCGTCGGTGCGCTAGATCAGCCCCAGCATTTT. The V and J genes are TRBV27 and TRBJ1-5; D gene uncertain. Trimming took off 6 bases at V and 5 bases at J, with 23 bases between the two ends. There are 17 residues in the CDR3. The germline V gene has CDR1 MNHEY and CDR2 SMNVEV (reference sequence).

The V call is TRBV28, the J call TRBJ1-1, with D hard to call. Germline V gene data show CDR1 as MDHEN and CDR2 as SYDVKM. The V end lost 2 bases, the J end lost 4 bases, and 11 bases lay between the germline ends. The CDR3 sequence is 14 residues long. Written as DNA, the CDR3 is TGTGCCAGCAGTTTAACTATCCGGAGCACTGAAGCTTTCTTT. The encoded protein is CASSLTIRSTEAFF. Full variable domain (missing parts from reference TRBV28 and TRBJ1-1): DVKVTQSSRYLVKRTGEKVFLECVQDMDHENMFWYRQDPGLGLRLIYFSYDVKMKEKGDIPEGYSVSREKKERFSLILESASTNQTSMYLCASSLTIRSTEAFFGQGTRLTVV.

There are a few counts of this clone. The chain carries TRBV29-1 and TRBJ2-7; 9 bases fit TRBD2. V dropped 1 base and J dropped 3; count of bases not matched to a gene: 4. Germline loops: CDR1 SQVTM, CDR2 ANQGSEA. CDR3 length: 14 residues. CDR3 loop: CSVEAGSGSYEQYF. CDR3 sequence (DNA): TGCAGCGTTGAAGCTGGTAGCGGGAGCTACGAGCAGTACTTC.

The chain carries TRBV7-9 and TRBJ2-7; perhaps D is TRBD1 or TRBD2 (5 bases each). This CDR3 contains 14 residues. The V and J ends lost 4 bases and 0 bases respectively, with 10 bases between them. Germline lookup yields CDR1 SEHNR and CDR2 FQNEAQ (reference sequence). The CDR3 bases are TGTGCCAGCAGCTCGTGGGACGACTCCTACGAGCAGTACTTC. It specifies CASSSWDDSYEQYF.

This clone was seen only once. This sample also contains other DNA sequences that code for the same CDR3. The chain uses TRBV19 and TRBJ1-2; 8 bases match TRBD1. The CDR3 consists of 16 residues. Losses at the gene ends were 5 bases for V and 0 bases for J; bases not matched to a gene: 8. CDR1 is LNHDA and CDR2 is SQIVND in the germline V gene (reference sequence). CDR3 coding DNA: TGTGCCAGTAGTTCCCCACAGGGGGGTACTAACTATGGCTACACCTTC. It yields the protein CASSSPQGGTNYGYTF. Together with reference TRBV19 and TRBJ1-2, the CDR3 gives the full variable domain: DGGITQSPKYLFRKEGQNVTLSCEQNLNHDAMYWYRQDPGQGLRLIYYSQIVNDFQKGDIAEGYSVSREKKESFPLTVTSAQKNPTAFYLCASSSPQGGTNYGYTFGSGTRLTVV.

The chain couples TRBV2 to TRBJ2-4, with D maybe TRBD1 (5 bases). Looked up from germline, CDR1 is SNHLY and CDR2 is FYNNEI. The CDR3 length is 18 residues. Between the trimmed V and J ends, which lost 6 bases and 1 base, there was a span of 22 bases. CDR3 DNA sequence: TGTGCCAGCAGGAAAACCGAAAGGGGTGTTGTGGCCAAAAACATTCAGTACTTC. This translates into CASRKTERGVVAKNIQYF.

The rearrangement uses TRBV5-4 and TRBJ1-1; D unclear. V lost 4 bases and J 6 bases, leaving 13 bases between the germline ends. Germline lookup yields CDR1 SGHNT and CDR2 YYREEE (reference sequence). This CDR3 has 13 residues. The CDR3: CASSPPGFAEAFF. The CDR3 DNA is TGTGCCAGCAGCCCTCCGGGATTTGCTGAAGCTTTCTTT.

V gene TRBV28 combines with J gene TRBJ2-5, with D perhaps matching TRBD1 (8 bases). Trimming took off 2 bases at V and 1 base at J, with 23 bases between the two ends. This CDR3 comprises 19 residues. Germline assignment: CDR1 MDHEN and CDR2 SYDVKM. The CDR3 is CASSLVIQGGGQVQETQYF. The CDR3 bases are TGTGCCAGCAGTTTAGTGATACAGGGGGGGGGCCAGGTCCAAGAGACCCAGTACTTC.

V and J are TRBV1 and TRBJ1-1; the D call TRBD1 from the table was never checked on the DNA. TRBV1 is a pseudogene. The length of the CDR3 is 14 residues. The CDR3 loop is CTSSPGQKNTEAFF. The DNA of the CDR3 is TGCACCAGCAGCCCGGGACAGAAAAACACTGAAGCTTTCTTT.

The gene calls are TRBV6-1 and TRBJ1-5, with D possibly being TRBD1 (6 bases). Per the germline V gene, CDR1 is MNHNS and CDR2 is SASEGT. The CDR3 runs to 14 residues. Trimming removed 7 bases from V and 4 bases from J, with 14 bases in between. The CDR3 DNA follows: TGTGCCAGCACCCAAGGGGGGATGAATCAGCCCCAGCATTTT. It is translated as CASTQGGMNQPQHF.

V usage is TRBV28 and J usage is TRBJ1-1; D not resolved. V dropped 7 bases and J dropped 4 bases, with 16 bases sitting between them. The CDR3 totals 14 residues. Germline V gives CDR1 MDHEN, CDR2 SYDVKM. This CDR3 is CASKTSGVGTEAFF. The CDR3 nucleotides read TGTGCCAGCAAAACAAGCGGGGTTGGCACTGAAGCTTTCTTT.

The CDR3 bases are TGTGCCAGCAGCTTAGCGCACAGCTCCTACGAGCAGTACTTC. It codes for CASSLAHSSYEQYF. The chain employs TRBV7-9 and TRBJ2-7, with D unresolved. This CDR3 contains 14 residues. Germline CDR1 reads SEHNR; CDR2 reads FQNEAQ (reference sequence). V lost 0 bases to trimming and J lost 0 bases, with 6 bases between them.

The J gene is TRBJ1-4, the V gene TRBV7-6; the match to TRBD1 covers 11 bases. With 4 bases clipped from V and 8 bases from J, the junction kept 6 bases outside the gene matches. Per germline, CDR1 SGHVS and CDR2 FNYEAQ. The CDR3 runs 15 residues. CDR3 coding DNA: TGTGCCAGCAGCTCTACTGGGACAGGGGGAGAAAAACTGTTTTTT. Protein product: CASSSTGTGGEKLFF.

The rearrangement links TRBV2 to TRBJ2-2; no firm D call. Per germline, CDR1 SNHLY and CDR2 FYNNEI. The length of the CDR3 is 11 residues. V dropped 3 bases and J dropped 7 bases, with 3 bases sitting between them. CDR3 DNA sequence: TGTGCCAGCAGTGAGGACGGGGAGCTGTTTTTT. Translating it yields CASSEDGELFF.

The gene calls are TRBV2 and TRBJ1-3; D may be TRBD1 (6 bases). Germline CDR1 reads SNHLY; CDR2 reads FYNNEI. The V gene lost 4 bases and the J gene lost 0 bases, with 10 bases spanning the gap. The CDR3 runs 15 residues. CDR3 sequence reads: CASSAQGSSGNTIYF. The CDR3 nucleotides read TGTGCCAGCAGTGCGCAGGGGAGCTCTGGAAACACCATATATTTT.

This rearrangement joins TRBV5-4 to TRBJ1-1, with 10 bases matching TRBD1. CDR1 is SGHNT, CDR2 YYREEE, per germline (reference sequence). The CDR3 is 16 residues long. Losses at the gene ends were 6 bases for V and 5 bases for J; bases not matched to a gene: 13. CDR3 nucleotides: TGTGCCAGCACGGGACAGGGGAAGGCCTTGTCAACTGAAGCTTTCTTT. Its protein product is CASTGQGKALSTEAFF.

The chain links TRBV5-4 to TRBJ1-3; 8 positions match TRBD1. The CDR3 extends over 14 amino acids. V lost 4 bases, J lost 6 bases, and 6 bases stayed unmatched. Per the germline V gene, CDR1 is SGHNT and CDR2 is YYREEE (reference sequence). The CDR3 loop reads CASSIQGAENTIYF. DNA for the CDR3: TGTGCCAGCAGCATCCAGGGGGCGGAAAACACCATATATTTT. Complete variable domain (other parts from reference TRBV5-4 and TRBJ1-3): ETGVTQSPTHLIKTRGQQVTLRCSSQSGHNTVSWYQQALGQGPQFIFQYYREEENGRGNFPPRFSGLQFPNYSSELNVNALELDDSALYLCASSIQGAENTIYFGEGSWLTVV.

The chain has TRBV30 and TRBJ2-2; TRBD1 is a possible D gene (5 bases). The V end lost 3 bases, the J end lost 5 bases, and 10 bases lay between the germline ends. This CDR3 is built from 13 residues. Germline CDR1 and CDR2: GTSNPN and SVGIG (reference sequence). The CDR3 protein is CAWSAQGTGELFF. DNA for the CDR3: TGTGCCTGGAGCGCCCAGGGAACCGGGGAGCTGTTTTTT.

This clone was recorded a few times. The DNA for the CDR3 is TGTGCCAGCAAGGCGAACACTGAAGCTTTCTTT. Its translation is CASKANTEAFF. The chain combines TRBV27 with TRBJ1-1; no firm D call. Germline lookup yields CDR1 MNHEY and CDR2 SMNVEV (reference sequence). The CDR3 loop spans 11 amino acids. Trimming pared 7 bases from V and 1 base from J, leaving 4 bases between.

This chain uses TRBV11-3 with TRBJ2-4; D may be TRBD1 (6 bases). V was clipped by 10 bases and J by 3 bases, with 31 bases between them. This CDR3 contains 19 residues. The V gene's germline CDR1 is SGHNT and CDR2 YENEEA. Here the CDR3 DNA reads TGTGCCACCCCACGAGTAAATGGGGGCGGACCTTCGGACAAAAACATTCAGTACTTC. It is translated as CATPRVNGGGPSDKNIQYF.